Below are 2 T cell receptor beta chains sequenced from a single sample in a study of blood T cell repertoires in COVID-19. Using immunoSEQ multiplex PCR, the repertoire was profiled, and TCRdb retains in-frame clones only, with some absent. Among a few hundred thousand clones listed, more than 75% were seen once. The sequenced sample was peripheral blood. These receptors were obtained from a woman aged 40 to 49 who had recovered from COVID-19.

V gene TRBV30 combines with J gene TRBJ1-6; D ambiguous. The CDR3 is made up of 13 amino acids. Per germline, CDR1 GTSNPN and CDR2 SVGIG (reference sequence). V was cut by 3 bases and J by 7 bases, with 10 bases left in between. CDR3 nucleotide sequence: TGTGCCTGGAGGCGGGGTGAGAATTCACCCCTCCACTTT. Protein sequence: CAWRRGENSPLHF.

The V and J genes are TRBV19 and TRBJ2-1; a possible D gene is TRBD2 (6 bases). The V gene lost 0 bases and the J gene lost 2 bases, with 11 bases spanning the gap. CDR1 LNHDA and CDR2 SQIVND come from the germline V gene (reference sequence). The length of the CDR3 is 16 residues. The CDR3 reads CASSIDRPGAYNEQFF. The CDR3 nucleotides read TGTGCCAGTAGTATAGATCGCCCGGGGGCCTACAATGAGCAGTTCTTC.